This T cell receptor beta chain derives from a study of cytomegalovirus exposure and HLA in healthy donors. The sample holds a few counts of this clone. The PCR ran on 60 Vbeta and 13 Jbeta primers. Sequencing was performed with immunoSEQ multiplex PCR; in TCRdb, only in-frame clones are kept and a portion is missing. The sample records 120,000 or so clones, roughly a tenth being singletons. The TCR sequence derives from a woman aged 18-35 years in good health and CMV-seropositive. The sequenced sample was PBMCs.

The CDR3 DNA reads as TGTGCCACTGGGACTAGCGGGAGGCTTATCTACGAGCAGTACTTC. This encodes CATGTSGRLIYEQYF. The J gene is TRBJ2-7, the V gene TRBV28, with 15 bases that match TRBD2. Looked up from germline, CDR1 is MDHEN and CDR2 is SYDVKM. The junction had 7 bases not matched to a gene; V was cut back by 10 bases and J by 3 bases. The CDR3 is 15 residues long.